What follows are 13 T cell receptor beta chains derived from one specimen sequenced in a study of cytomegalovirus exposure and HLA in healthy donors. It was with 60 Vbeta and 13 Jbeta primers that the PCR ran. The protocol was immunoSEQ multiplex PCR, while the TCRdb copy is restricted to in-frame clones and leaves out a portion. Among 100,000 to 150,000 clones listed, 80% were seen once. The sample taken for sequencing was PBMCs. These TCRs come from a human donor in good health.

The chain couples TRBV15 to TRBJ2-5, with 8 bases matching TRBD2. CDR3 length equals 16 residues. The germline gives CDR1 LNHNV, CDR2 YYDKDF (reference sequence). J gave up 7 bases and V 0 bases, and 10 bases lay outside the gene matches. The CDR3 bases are TGTGCCACCAGCAGAGACCAGCGGGGGACCATCGGGACCCAGTACTTC. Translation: CATSRDQRGTIGTQYF.

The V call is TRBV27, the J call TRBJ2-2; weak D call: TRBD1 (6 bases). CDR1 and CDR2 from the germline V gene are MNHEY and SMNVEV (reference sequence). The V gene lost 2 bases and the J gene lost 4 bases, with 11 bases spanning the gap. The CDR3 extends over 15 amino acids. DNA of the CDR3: TGTGCCAGCAGTTTACAGGGGTTTGGCACCGGGGAGCTGTTTTTT. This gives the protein CASSLQGFGTGELFF.

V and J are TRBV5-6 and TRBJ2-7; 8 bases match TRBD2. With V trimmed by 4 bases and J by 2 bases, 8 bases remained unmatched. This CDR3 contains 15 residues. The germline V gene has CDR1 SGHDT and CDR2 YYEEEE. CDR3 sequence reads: CASSRGTSYTYEQYF. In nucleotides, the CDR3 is TGTGCCAGCAGCCGGGGGACTAGTTACACCTACGAGCAGTACTTC.

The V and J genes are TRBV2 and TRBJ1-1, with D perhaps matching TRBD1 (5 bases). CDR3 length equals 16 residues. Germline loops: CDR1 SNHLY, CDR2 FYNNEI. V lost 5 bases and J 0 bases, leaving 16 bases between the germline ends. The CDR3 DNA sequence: TGTGCCAGCAGTTCATCCCCGACAGACATGAACACTGAAGCTTTCTTT. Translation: CASSSSPTDMNTEAFF.

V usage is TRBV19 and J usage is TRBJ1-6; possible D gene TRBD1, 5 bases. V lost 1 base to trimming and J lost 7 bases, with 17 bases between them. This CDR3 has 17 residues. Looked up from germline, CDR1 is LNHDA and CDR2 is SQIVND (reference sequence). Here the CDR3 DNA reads TGTGCCAGTAGTATAGCTTGGGACTCCCTCGGAAATTCACCCCTCCACTTT. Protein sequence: CASSIAWDSLGNSPLHF. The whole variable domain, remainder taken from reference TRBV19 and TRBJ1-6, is DGGITQSPKYLFRKEGQNVTLSCEQNLNHDAMYWYRQDPGQGLRLIYYSQIVNDFQKGDIAEGYSVSREKKESFPLTVTSAQKNPTAFYLCASSIAWDSLGNSPLHFGNGTRLTVT.

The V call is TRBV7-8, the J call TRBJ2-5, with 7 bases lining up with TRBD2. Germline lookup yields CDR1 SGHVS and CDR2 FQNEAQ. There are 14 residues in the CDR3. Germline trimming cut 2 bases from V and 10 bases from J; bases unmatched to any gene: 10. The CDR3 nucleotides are TGTGCCAGCAGCTTAAAAGGGGCCCGGGAGGACCAGTACTTC. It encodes CASSLKGAREDQYF.

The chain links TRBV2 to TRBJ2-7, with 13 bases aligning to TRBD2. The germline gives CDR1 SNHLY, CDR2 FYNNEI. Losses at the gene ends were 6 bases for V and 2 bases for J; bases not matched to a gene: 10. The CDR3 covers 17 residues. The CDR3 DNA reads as TGTGCCAGCAGCACGACTAGCGGGGGGCGCCTTACCTACGAGCAGTACTTC. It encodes CASSTTSGGRLTYEQYF.

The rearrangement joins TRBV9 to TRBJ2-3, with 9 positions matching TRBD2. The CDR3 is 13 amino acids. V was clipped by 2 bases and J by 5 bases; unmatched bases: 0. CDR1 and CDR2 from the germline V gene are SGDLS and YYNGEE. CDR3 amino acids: CASSVTSGDTQYF. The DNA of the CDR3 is TGTGCCAGCAGCGTGACTAGCGGAGATACGCAGTATTTT.

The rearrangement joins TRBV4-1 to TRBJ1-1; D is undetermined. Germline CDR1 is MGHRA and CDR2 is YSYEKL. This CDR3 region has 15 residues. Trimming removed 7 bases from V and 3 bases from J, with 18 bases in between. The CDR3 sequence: CASKSLGSQHTEAFF. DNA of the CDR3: TGCGCCAGCAAGTCCCTAGGTTCTCAACACACTGAAGCTTTCTTT.

The CDR3 sequence is CASSIEGTGLYGYTF. CDR3 nucleotides: TGTGCCAGTAGTATAGAGGGCACTGGGCTCTATGGCTACACCTTC. V and J are TRBV19 and TRBJ1-2, with D uncertain. Trimming left V 0 bases short and J 4 bases short, with 12 bases between. The germline V gene has CDR1 LNHDA and CDR2 SQIVND (reference sequence). The CDR3 has 15 residues.

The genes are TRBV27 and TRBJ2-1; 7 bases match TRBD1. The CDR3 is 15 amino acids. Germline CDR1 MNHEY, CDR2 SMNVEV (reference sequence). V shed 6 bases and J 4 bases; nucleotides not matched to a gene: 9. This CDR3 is CASRYRGPLYNEQFF. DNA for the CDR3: TGTGCCAGCAGGTACAGGGGACCCCTTTACAATGAGCAGTTCTTC.

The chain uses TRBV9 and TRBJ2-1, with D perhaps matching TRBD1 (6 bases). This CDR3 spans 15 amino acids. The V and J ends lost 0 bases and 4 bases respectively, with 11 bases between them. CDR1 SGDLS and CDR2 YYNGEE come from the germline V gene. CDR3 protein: CASSVAPDSYNEQFF. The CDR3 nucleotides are TGTGCCAGCAGCGTAGCTCCGGACAGTTACAATGAGCAGTTCTTC.

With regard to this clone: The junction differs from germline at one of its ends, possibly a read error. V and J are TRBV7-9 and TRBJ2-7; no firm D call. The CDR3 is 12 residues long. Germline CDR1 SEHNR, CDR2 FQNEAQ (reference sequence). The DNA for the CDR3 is TGTTCCAGCTCACCCCCCGGCTACGAGCAGTACTTC. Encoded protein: CSSSPPGYEQYF.